The T cell receptor (beta chain) under discussion was sequenced for a study of monozygotic twins with inflammatory bowel disease. CDR3 length: 13 amino acids. CDR1 is DFQATT and CDR2 is SNEGSKA in the germline V gene (reference sequence). Whole-study findings and limits: Diversity of TCRbeta measured by inverse Simpson was lower in IBD patients than in healthy co-twins.

TCRdb reprocessed the 5' RACE reads and stores each CDR3 protein as one record, lacking DNA. The repertoire table contains over 120,000 distinct CDR3 sequences. Remarks on this clonotype: Antigen unknown.

The clonotype was recovered from a human donor with ulcerative colitis or Crohn's disease, or a healthy co-twin of an affected twin (not recorded which). The sequencing input was blood. The gene calls are TRBV20-1 and TRBJ2-1. The CDR3: CSANPGRYNEQFF.